Listed below are T cell receptor beta chains from one sample, sequenced in a study of T-cell reconstitution after alpha-beta-depleted transplantation in children. TCRdb fed the PCR reads into MiXCR, producing one record per CDR3 protein. Among 300,000 to 400,000 distinct CDR3 sequences, 15% to 20% were seen once, and the ten largest hold 35% to 50%. The sequenced sample was PBMCs, mostly from graft donor cells, obtained 360 days after TCRalphabeta/CD19-depleted stem cell transplant. The receptors stem from a male patient aged 2 to 10 who had a stem cell transplant for acute lymphoblastic leukemia, so the T cells may come from the graft donor. Each CDR3 is given with its conserved first and last residue. The D gene is left open where the match is weak. The size field is filled for only some rows; it gives once, few, many or a size class.

CDR3,DNA,length,size,D,J,V
CASEGLASSYEQYF,TGTGCCAGCGAGGGCCTTGCGAGCTCCTACGAGCAGTACTTC,14,.,.,TRBJ2-7,TRBV6-2/TRBV6-3
CASSRQGLGTGELFF,TGTGCCAGCAGCCGACAGGGGTTGGGCACCGGGGAGCTGTTTTTT,15,few,TRBD1,TRBJ2-2,TRBV7-9
CAWTEGNEQYF,TGTGCCTGGACTGAGGGCAACGAGCAGTACTTC,11,.,.,TRBJ2-7,TRBV30
CASSFLQGAQPQHF,TGTGCCAGCAGTTTCCTCCAGGGGGCTCAGCCCCAGCATTTT,14,.,TRBD1,TRBJ1-5,TRBV12-3/TRBV12-4
CASSSWETSGNTIYF,TGTGCCAGCAGTTCATGGGAGACCTCTGGAAACACCATATATTTT,15,few,.,TRBJ1-3,TRBV6-2/TRBV6-3
CASSFRGNNSPLHF,TGTGCCAGCAGCTTTAGGGGAAACAATTCACCCCTCCACTTT,14,.,.,TRBJ1-6,TRBV7-2
CASSNSGRVTDTQYF,TGTGCCAGCAGCAATAGCGGGAGGGTCACAGATACGCAGTATTTT,15,.,TRBD2,TRBJ2-3,TRBV7-2
CASSHRWNTEAFF,TGCGCCAGCAGCCACCGGTGGAACACTGAAGCTTTCTTT,13,.,.,TRBJ1-1,TRBV4-1
CASSLDAGVGNTEAFF,TGTGCCAGCAGTTTAGATGCAGGGGTGGGGAACACTGAAGCTTTCTTT,16,.,.,TRBJ1-1,TRBV12-3/TRBV12-4
CASSPRGTSVQSSYEQYF,TGTGCCAGCAGTCCCCGGGGGACTAGCGTCCAGAGCTCCTACGAGCAGTACTTC,18,.,TRBD2,TRBJ2-7,TRBV2
CASSYKTSGRVDTQYF,TGTGCCAGCAGCTATAAGACTAGCGGGAGAGTTGATACGCAGTATTTT,16,few,TRBD2,TRBJ2-3,TRBV7-2
CASSLWQGSSYEQYF,TGTGCCAGCAGCTTATGGCAGGGGAGCTCCTACGAGCAGTACTTC,15,many,.,TRBJ2-7,TRBV7-2
CSARRRLAAYEQYF,TGCAGTGCTAGGAGGAGACTAGCGGCCTACGAGCAGTACTTC,14,few,TRBD2,TRBJ2-7,TRBV20-1
CASSAGGLEKLFF,TGTGCCAGCAGCGCGGGAGGACTTGAAAAACTGTTTTTT,13,many,.,TRBJ1-4,TRBV7-9
CSVGTGPLYGYTF,TGCAGCGTTGGTACAGGGCCCCTATATGGCTACACCTTC,13,.,.,TRBJ1-2,TRBV29-1
CAISFLAGPIPSTDTQYF,TGTGCCATCAGTTTTTTAGCGGGGCCGATACCTAGCACAGATACGCAGTATTTT,18,.,TRBD2,TRBJ2-3,TRBV12-3/TRBV12-4
CSAPRTGSTYEQYF,TGCAGTGCCCCGAGGACAGGGTCCACCTACGAGCAGTACTTC,14,few,TRBD1,TRBJ2-7,TRBV20-1
CASSLDGGYTF,TGCGCCAGCAGCTTGGACGGAGGCTACACCTTC,11,many,.,TRBJ1-2,TRBV5-1
CASSLSGRAGEQFF,TGTGCCAGCAGCCTCAGCGGGAGGGCCGGTGAGCAGTTCTTC,14,many,TRBD2,TRBJ2-1,TRBV6-2/TRBV6-3
CASSSSGTLRYNEQFF,TGTGCCAGCAGTTCCTCCGGGACACTAAGGTACAATGAGCAGTTCTTC,16,few,.,TRBJ2-1,TRBV28
CASSQDTQGANTGELFF,TGCGCCAGCAGCCAAGATACACAGGGAGCGAACACCGGGGAGCTGTTTTTT,17,many,.,TRBJ2-2,TRBV4-3
CSARGTSGRGYSYNEQFF,TGCAGTGCTAGAGGGACTAGCGGGAGGGGATACTCCTACAATGAGCAGTTCTTC,18,many,TRBD2,TRBJ2-1,TRBV20-1
CASGGGNQETQYF,TGTGCCAGTGGGGGCGGGAACCAAGAGACCCAGTACTTC,13,.,.,TRBJ2-5,TRBV7-9
CSARDRGAGTYEQYF,TGCAGTGCTAGAGATCGGGGAGCCGGGACGTACGAGCAGTACTTC,15,.,.,TRBJ2-7,TRBV20-1
CASLGVGTQYF,TGTGCCAGCTTAGGGGTCGGTACGCAGTATTTT,11,few,.,TRBJ2-3,TRBV25-1
CASSPTSSSGNTIYF,TGTGCCAGCAGCCCTACTAGCTCCTCTGGAAACACCATATATTTT,15,.,.,TRBJ1-3,TRBV14